This T cell receptor (beta chain) was identified in a study of technical replicates of blood from several donors. The CDR3 sequence is 18 residues long. Germline V gene data show CDR1 as LNHDA and CDR2 as SQIVND (reference sequence). V was clipped by 1 base and J by 0 bases; unmatched bases: 8. Clones were sequenced by immunoSEQ multiplex PCR, and TCRdb holds only the in-frame ones, with some missing. Among about 59,000 clones listed, 90% to 95% were seen once. The clonotype originates from a human donor in good health. Some clones in this sample may be carry-over from other donors' samples. The sequenced sample was PBMCs. The rearrangement joins TRBV19 to TRBJ1-5, with TRBD1 matching 8 bases. The CDR3 DNA sequence: TGTGCCAGTAGTATAGGGACAGGGCGATTCTATAGCAATCAGCCCCAGCATTTT. Translated: CASSIGTGRFYSNQPQHF.